This is a list of T cell receptor beta chains from one sample in a study of radiotherapy plus CTLA-4 blockade in lung cancer. Profiled with immunoSEQ multiplex PCR; TCRdb holds only in-frame clones, not every one. The data contain roughly 100,000 clones, around four fifths of them singletons. The sequencing used peripheral blood, collected from a patient treated with radiotherapy plus ipilimumab. The source of these receptors is a human donor with non-small cell lung cancer who had a partial response to radiotherapy plus ipilimumab. Both conserved end residues are part of each CDR3. Fields, in order: CDR3 DNA, CDR3 protein, CDR3 length, clone size, V gene, D gene, J gene. D genes are given only for firm matches. The size entry is marked missing in some rows and otherwise reads once, few, many or a size class.

TGTGCCAGCAGCTCTTTTAGCGGGAGGGACAATGAGCAGTTCTTC | CASSSFSGRDNEQFF | 15 | few | TRBV11-2 | TRBD2 | TRBJ2-1
TGTGCCAGCAGCTTAGGACTAGCGGAAGAGACCCAGTACTTC | CASSLGLAEETQYF | 14 | . | TRBV13 | TRBD2 | TRBJ2-5
TGTGCCAGCAGCTTAGGGCTGGCTCCCCGGGGTGTCTACGAGCAGTACTTC | CASSLGLAPRGVYEQYF | 17 | . | TRBV11-2 | . | TRBJ2-7
TGTGCCAGCAGCCAACTAGCGGGGGAAAATGAGCAGTTCTTC | CASSQLAGENEQFF | 14 | . | TRBV14 | TRBD2 | TRBJ2-1
TGTGCCCTCGGGGGGGGGAGCACCGGGGAGCTGTTTTTT | CALGGGSTGELFF | 13 | . | TRBV30 | TRBD2 | TRBJ2-2
TGTGCCAGCAGTCAGCGGGACTATGGCTACACCTTC | CASSQRDYGYTF | 12 | once | TRBV28 | . | TRBJ1-2
TGTGCCAGCAGTTTAAATGGGCACTCGGAGCAGTTCTTC | CASSLNGHSEQFF | 13 | . | TRBV27 | . | TRBJ2-1
TGTGCCAGCATCGAGCCAAACCAGCCCCAGCATTTT | CASIEPNQPQHF | 12 | few | TRBV28 | . | TRBJ1-5
TGTGCCAGCAGTTTAGTGCGGACTAGCGTTTACAATGAGCAGTTCTTC | CASSLVRTSVYNEQFF | 16 | . | TRBV7-2 | TRBD2 | TRBJ2-1
TGTGCCAGCTCACTAGCGGGAGCGCAGGATGAGCAGTTCTTC | CASSLAGAQDEQFF | 14 | . | TRBV18 | TRBD2 | TRBJ2-1
TGTGCCAGCAGTGCGACAGGGGACACTGAAGCTTTCTTT | CASSATGDTEAFF | 13 | few | TRBV2 | TRBD1 | TRBJ1-1
TGTGCCAGCAGCTCCCCGGACAGGGACACCGGGGAGCTGTTTTTT | CASSSPDRDTGELFF | 15 | . | TRBV7-6 | TRBD1 | TRBJ2-2
TGCGCCAGCAGCTCCCCCGGGGTGGAGACCCAGTACTTC | CASSSPGVETQYF | 13 | . | TRBV5-1 | . | TRBJ2-5
TGTGCCAGCAGTTCCTTAATCTCCCGGGACAGGGGGCCAAGCAATCAGCCCCAGCATTTT | CASSSLISRDRGPSNQPQHF | 20 | . | TRBV28 | TRBD1 | TRBJ1-5
TGCGCCACCCCAGGGGGGATGTCCTACGAGCAGTACTTC | CATPGGMSYEQYF | 13 | . | TRBV5-1 | . | TRBJ2-7
TGTGCCAGCAGCCCCTTGAGCGGGAGAGAAAGGGACGGGGAGCTGTTTTTT | CASSPLSGRERDGELFF | 17 | . | TRBV7-9 | TRBD2 | TRBJ2-2
TGTGCCAGCAGCTTAGGCGCGCGGCCCCCATGGCCATTCTTC | CASSLGARPPWPFF | 14 | . | TRBV11-2 | . | TRBJ2-1
TGCGCCAGCATCGGCAGAGCGGGAGGCCTCAATGAGCAGTTCTTC | CASIGRAGGLNEQFF | 15 | . | TRBV4-1 | TRBD2 | TRBJ2-1
TGTGCCACCAGGGGGCCGAGGGAGACCCAGTACTTC | CATRGPRETQYF | 12 | once | TRBV2 | TRBD1 | TRBJ2-5
TGTGCCAGCAGCGGGGACTATGGCTACACCTTC | CASSGDYGYTF | 11 | . | TRBV28 | . | TRBJ1-2
TGTGCCAGCAGTCCCCGAGGAGGCCTTACTACTTACAATGAGCAGTTCTTC | CASSPRGGLTTYNEQFF | 17 | . | TRBV27 | . | TRBJ2-1
TGTGCCATCAGCCCGACAGAGGTGAGCAATCAGCCCCAGCATTTT | CAISPTEVSNQPQHF | 15 | . | TRBV10-3 | . | TRBJ1-5
TGTGCCAGCAGCTTAATGGCTAGCGGGACACCCACCGGGGAGCTGTTTTTT | CASSLMASGTPTGELFF | 17 | . | TRBV7-3 | TRBD2 | TRBJ2-2
TGTGCCAGCAGACCGACCGGGACAGGGAACCCCTACGAGCAGTACTTC | CASRPTGTGNPYEQYF | 16 | . | TRBV11-2 | TRBD1 | TRBJ2-7
TGTGCCAGCAGCCCTTCCCTCAGCGGGAGGGCCGCGTTCTTC | CASSPSLSGRAAFF | 14 | . | TRBV14 | TRBD2 | TRBJ2-1
TGTGCCAGCTCACGACAGGGGGATCAGCCCCAGCATTTT | CASSRQGDQPQHF | 13 | few | TRBV9 | TRBD1 | TRBJ1-5
TGTGCCAGCAATCGATACTTCCGGGACAGGGAGGACGGCTACACCTTC | CASNRYFRDREDGYTF | 16 | once | TRBV7-9 | TRBD1 | TRBJ1-2
TGTGCCAGCAGTCTAAGTGTTCTGGGGAGCACTGAAGCTTTCTTT | CASSLSVLGSTEAFF | 15 | . | TRBV27 | . | TRBJ1-1
TGTGCCAGCCGTAGCTCCCTAGCGGCCTCCTACGAGCAGTACTTC | CASRSSLAASYEQYF | 15 | . | TRBV6-5 | TRBD2 | TRBJ2-7
TGTGCCAGCAGTTCTGGGGGGGCAGGTCAACCCCAGCATTTT | CASSSGGAGQPQHF | 14 | . | TRBV28 | . | TRBJ1-5
TGCAGCGTTGAAGATATCGATTGGGGGACTAGCGGGAGTACCCAAGAGACCCAGTACTTC | CSVEDIDWGTSGSTQETQYF | 20 | . | TRBV29-1 | TRBD2 | TRBJ2-5
TGTGCCAGCAGCGGGGGGGGGACTGGAAACACCATATATTTT | CASSGGGTGNTIYF | 14 | . | TRBV5-4 | . | TRBJ1-3
TGTGCCAGCTCACCAGGACAGGAAAGATACGAGCAGTACTTC | CASSPGQERYEQYF | 14 | . | TRBV18 | TRBD1 | TRBJ2-7
TGTGCCAGCACCCCCGAGAGTGCAGAGACCCAGTACTTC | CASTPESAETQYF | 13 | few | TRBV6-9 | . | TRBJ2-5
TGTGCCAGCTCACCTCCCGGGAACTACGAGCAGTACTTC | CASSPPGNYEQYF | 13 | . | TRBV18 | . | TRBJ2-7
TGTGCCAGCGGGCCCGTCGAGAGGGGGCAGTATGGCTACACCTTC | CASGPVERGQYGYTF | 15 | . | TRBV6-5 | TRBD1 | TRBJ1-2
TGTGCCAGTAGTACCCAGGGGGCGTCTGGCGAAAAACTGTTTTTT | CASSTQGASGEKLFF | 15 | . | TRBV19 | TRBD1 | TRBJ1-4
TGTGCCAGCAGCTTGGAAGGCGGTAACTATGGCTACACCTTC | CASSLEGGNYGYTF | 14 | . | TRBV4-2 | . | TRBJ1-2
TGTGCCAGCGGATACCAGCAGGGGGCTGAAGCTTTCTTT | CASGYQQGAEAFF | 13 | once | TRBV7-2 | TRBD1 | TRBJ1-1
TGTGCCAGCTCACCAGGGCTAGCGGGAGTCAGTCCCGGGGAGCTGTTTTTT | CASSPGLAGVSPGELFF | 17 | . | TRBV18 | TRBD2 | TRBJ2-2
TGTGCCAGCAGTTTATACCCGGGACAGTCTAATGAAAAACTGTTTTTT | CASSLYPGQSNEKLFF | 16 | once | TRBV28 | TRBD1 | TRBJ1-4
TGTGCCAGCAGCCCATTAGACAGGGGTGCGCCCGGGGCCAACGTCCTGACTTTC | CASSPLDRGAPGANVLTF | 18 | . | TRBV14 | TRBD1 | TRBJ2-6
TGTGCCAGCAGCCTTGATCGGAACACCATATATTTT | CASSLDRNTIYF | 12 | . | TRBV28 | . | TRBJ1-3
TGTGCCAGCATTGACAGGGGCGGCTCACCCCTCCACTTT | CASIDRGGSPLHF | 13 | . | TRBV6-1 | TRBD1 | TRBJ1-6
TGTGCCAGCAGTTTCGTTAGAGCGGGAGGTCCGAATGAGCAGTTCTTC | CASSFVRAGGPNEQFF | 16 | . | TRBV27 | TRBD2 | TRBJ2-1
TGTGCCAGCAGTCCCGGGACGGCGGGAGACACTGAAGCTTTCTTT | CASSPGTAGDTEAFF | 15 | . | TRBV27 | . | TRBJ1-1
TGTGCCAGCAGCCTCGGACAGAACACTGAAGCTTTCTTT | CASSLGQNTEAFF | 13 | few | TRBV7-3 | . | TRBJ1-1
TGTGCCAGCAGTTTAAACCCCAGGGCCCAGCCTTACGAGCAGTACTTC | CASSLNPRAQPYEQYF | 16 | once | TRBV27 | . | TRBJ2-7